This record concerns one T cell receptor (beta chain) sequence. Its antigen has not been determined. The sample holds no much larger clone one base away, and base qualities are not on file. This entry is derived from a study of control samples from healthy donors and cancer patients (TCRdb year 2020). The library relied on the immunoSEQ multiplex PCR assay. The table comes from immuneACCESS by way of TCRdb, which keeps in-frame sequences with V and J called. Part of the clones is missing from these tables; in studies checked, under half for an unresolved V gene and the rest for unknown reasons. The sample data list about 130,000 clones, and about 88% of these were observed just once. The ten largest clones take up more than 2.5% of the sample. CDR1 and CDR2 (SGHTS, YDEGEE) derive from the germline V gene. The germline ends are 13 bases apart after V is trimmed by 0 bases and J by 10 bases. Spanning cysteine to phenylalanine, the CDR3 consists of 14 amino acids. The DNA shown is the 42-base CDR3, in frame from base 1.

The receptor was isolated from a man aged 45-60 years in good health. The sequenced material came from blood. The chain couples TRBV5-8 to TRBJ2-2; the D gene is possibly TRBD1, with 6 bases matching. The nucleotides are TGTGCCAGCAGCTTGGGACAGGCCGATACGGAGCTGTTTTTT. Protein translation: CASSLGQADTELFF.